This T cell receptor beta chain was sequenced during a study of T cell responses to AZD1222 COVID-19 vaccine. Study results and caveats: Seropositive at baseline were only a handful of AZD1222 recipients. The study reported that nearly half of spike-specific TCRs target unmutated variant regions. There were repertoire samples only from the period after the peak T cell response.

TCRdb's table, derived via immunoSEQ multiplex PCR, lists solely in-frame clones and lacks some. The sample lists roughly 150,000 clones, 92% occurring once. About this clone itself: Its matching antigen is unknown.

V was trimmed by 5 bases and J by 6 bases, leaving 9 bases between them. The CDR3 extends over 13 amino acids. The germline V gene encodes CDR1 KGHDR and CDR2 SFDVKD. The sequenced sample was peripheral blood, obtained on day 0 of AZD1222 vaccination. The chain combines TRBV24-1 with TRBJ2-2; no reliable D call. The TCR comes from an adult in good health. The CDR3 reads CATSARLSGELFF. The DNA of the CDR3 is TGTGCCACCAGTGCACGCCTATCCGGGGAGCTGTTTTTT.